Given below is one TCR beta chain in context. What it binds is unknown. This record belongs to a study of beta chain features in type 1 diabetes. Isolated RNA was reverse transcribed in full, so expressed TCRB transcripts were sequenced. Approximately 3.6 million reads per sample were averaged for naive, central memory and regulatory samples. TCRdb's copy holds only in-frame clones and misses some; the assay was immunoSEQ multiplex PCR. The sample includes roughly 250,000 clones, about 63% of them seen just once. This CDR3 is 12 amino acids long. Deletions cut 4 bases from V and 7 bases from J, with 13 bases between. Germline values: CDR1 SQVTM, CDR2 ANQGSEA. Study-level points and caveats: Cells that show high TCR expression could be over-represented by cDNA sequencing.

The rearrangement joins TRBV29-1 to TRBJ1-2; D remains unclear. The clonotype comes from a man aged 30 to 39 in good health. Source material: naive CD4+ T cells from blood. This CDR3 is CSVGIGRLGYTF. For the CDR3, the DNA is TGCAGCGTTGGTATAGGGCGTCTTGGCTACACCTTC. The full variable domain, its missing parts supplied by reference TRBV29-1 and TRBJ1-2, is SAVISQKPSRDICQRGTSLTIQCQVDSQVTMMFWYRQQPGQSLTLIATANQGSEATYESGFVIDKFPISRPNLTFSTLTVSNMSPEDSSIYLCSVGIGRLGYTFGSGTRLTVV.